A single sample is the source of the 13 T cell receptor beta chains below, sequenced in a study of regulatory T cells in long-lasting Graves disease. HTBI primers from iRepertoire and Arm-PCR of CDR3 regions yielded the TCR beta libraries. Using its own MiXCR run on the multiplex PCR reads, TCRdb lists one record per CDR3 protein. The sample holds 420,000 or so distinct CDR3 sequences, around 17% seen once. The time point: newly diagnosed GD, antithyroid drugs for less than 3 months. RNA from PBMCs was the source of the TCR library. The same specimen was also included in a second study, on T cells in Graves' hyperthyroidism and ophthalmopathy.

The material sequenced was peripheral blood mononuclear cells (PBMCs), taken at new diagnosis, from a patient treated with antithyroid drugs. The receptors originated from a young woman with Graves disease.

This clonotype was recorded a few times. In DNA form, the CDR3 reads TGTGCCAGCAGTCCGGCAGACGGACAGTCCAACTATGGCTACACCTTC. Its protein is CASSPADGQSNYGYTF. J is TRBJ1-2 and V is TRBV28, with D maybe TRBD1 (6 bases). Germline CDR1 reads MDHEN; CDR2 reads SYDVKM. Trimming took 5 bases from V and 2 from J, leaving 18 bases between them. The CDR3 totals 16 residues.

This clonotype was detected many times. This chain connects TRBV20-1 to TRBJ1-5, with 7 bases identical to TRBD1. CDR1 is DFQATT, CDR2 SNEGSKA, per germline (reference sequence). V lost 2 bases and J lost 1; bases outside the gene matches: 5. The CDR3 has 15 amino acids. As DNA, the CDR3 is TGCAGTGCTAGAAAACAGGGACAGAGCAATCAGCCCCAGCATTTT. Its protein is CSARKQGQSNQPQHF.

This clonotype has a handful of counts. Written as DNA, the CDR3 is TGTGCCAGCAGTTTAATGTTGGCCGGGAGCTCTGGGGCCAACGTCCTGACTTTC. Its protein product is CASSLMLAGSSGANVLTF. The V call is TRBV27, the J call TRBJ2-6, with TRBD2 as a possible D gene (6 bases). The germline V gene has CDR1 MNHEY and CDR2 SMNVEV (reference sequence). The V end was cut by 2 bases, the J end by 0 bases, with 14 bases between. The CDR3 is 18 residues long.

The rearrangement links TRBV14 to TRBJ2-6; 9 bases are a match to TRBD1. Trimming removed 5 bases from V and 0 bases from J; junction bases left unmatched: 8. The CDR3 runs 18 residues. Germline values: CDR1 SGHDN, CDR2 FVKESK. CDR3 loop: CASSNPGQGFSGANVLTF. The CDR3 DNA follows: TGTGCCAGCAGCAACCCGGGACAGGGTTTCTCTGGGGCCAACGTCCTGACTTTC.

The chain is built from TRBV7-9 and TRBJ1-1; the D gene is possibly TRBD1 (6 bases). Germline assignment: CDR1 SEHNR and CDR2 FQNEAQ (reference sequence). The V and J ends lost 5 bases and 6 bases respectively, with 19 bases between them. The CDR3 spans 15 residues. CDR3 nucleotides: TGTGCCAGCAGCATAACGGGACACCCTGGCGCTGAAGCTTTCTTT. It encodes CASSITGHPGAEAFF.

The CDR3 loop is CASSQSPLAGLYNEQFF. The CDR3 coding sequence is TGTGCCAGCAGTCAAAGTCCACTAGCGGGACTTTACAATGAGCAGTTCTTC. This chain connects TRBV6-1 to TRBJ2-1; 10 bases fit TRBD2. The CDR3 totals 17 residues. Per germline, CDR1 MNHNS and CDR2 SASEGT. With V trimmed by 5 bases and J by 4 bases, 11 bases remained unmatched.

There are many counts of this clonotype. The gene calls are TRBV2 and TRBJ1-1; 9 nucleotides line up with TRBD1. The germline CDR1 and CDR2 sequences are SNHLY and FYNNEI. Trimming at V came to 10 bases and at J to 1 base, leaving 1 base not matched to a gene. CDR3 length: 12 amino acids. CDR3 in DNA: TGTGCCAAGGACAGGGGGAACACTGAAGCTTTCTTT. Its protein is CAKDRGNTEAFF.

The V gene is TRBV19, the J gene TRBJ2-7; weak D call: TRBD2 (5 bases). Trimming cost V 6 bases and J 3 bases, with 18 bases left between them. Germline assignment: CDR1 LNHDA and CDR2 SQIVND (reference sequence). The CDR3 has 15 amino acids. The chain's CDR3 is CASSSSLDSDYEQYF. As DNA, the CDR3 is TGTGCCAGTAGCTCCTCGCTGGACTCGGACTACGAGCAGTACTTC.

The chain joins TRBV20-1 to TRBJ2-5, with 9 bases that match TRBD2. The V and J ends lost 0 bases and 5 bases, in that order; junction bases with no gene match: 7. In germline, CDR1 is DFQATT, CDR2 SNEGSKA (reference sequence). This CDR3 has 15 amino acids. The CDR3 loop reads CSARDWLAGMETQYF. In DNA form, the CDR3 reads TGCAGTGCTAGAGATTGGCTAGCGGGAATGGAGACCCAGTACTTC.

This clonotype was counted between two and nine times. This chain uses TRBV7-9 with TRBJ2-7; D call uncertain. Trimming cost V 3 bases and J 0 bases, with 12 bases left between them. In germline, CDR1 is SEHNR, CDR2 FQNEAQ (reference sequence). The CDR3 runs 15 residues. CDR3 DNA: TGTGCCAGCAGCTTTGTAAGTCCCAACTCCTACGAGCAGTACTTC. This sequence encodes CASSFVSPNSYEQYF.

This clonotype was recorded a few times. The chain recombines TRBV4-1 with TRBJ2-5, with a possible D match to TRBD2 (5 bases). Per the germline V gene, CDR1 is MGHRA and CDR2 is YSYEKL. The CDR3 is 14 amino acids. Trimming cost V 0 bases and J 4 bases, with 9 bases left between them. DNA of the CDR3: TGCGCCAGCAGCCAAGATTCCCTAGCAGAGACCCAGTACTTC. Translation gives CASSQDSLAETQYF.

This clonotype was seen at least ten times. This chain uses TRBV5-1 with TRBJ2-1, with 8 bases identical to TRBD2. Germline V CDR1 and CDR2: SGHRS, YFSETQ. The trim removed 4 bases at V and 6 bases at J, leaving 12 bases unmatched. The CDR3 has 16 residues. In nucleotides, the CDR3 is TGCGCCAGCAGCCTGCAGGTCATGAGCGGGAGCAATGAGCAGTTCTTC. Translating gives CASSLQVMSGSNEQFF.

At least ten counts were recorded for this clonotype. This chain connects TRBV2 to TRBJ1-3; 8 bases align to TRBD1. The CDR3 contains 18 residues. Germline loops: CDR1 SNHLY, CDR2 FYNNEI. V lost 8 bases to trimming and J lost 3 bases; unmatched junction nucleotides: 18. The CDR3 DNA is TGTGCCAGCCACTGGGGGTCAACGGGGGACAGGTTTGGAAACACCATATATTTT. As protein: CASHWGSTGDRFGNTIYF.